The 18 T cell receptor beta chains below were found in one sample sequenced in a study of CD8 T cells in ankylosing spondylitis. TCRdb passed the 5' RACE reads through MiXCR, listing each CDR3 protein once. The sample includes tens of thousands of distinct CDR3 sequences, approximately 5.3% of them seen just once. The sequencing sample was made of blood, either unsorted or a sorted T cell fraction (not recorded which). The receptors here all came from a male donor with ankylosing spondylitis or in good health (not recorded which).

This clonotype occurred many times. V gene TRBV14 combines with J gene TRBJ2-1, with D perhaps TRBD1 or TRBD2 (5 bases each). Trimming removed 3 bases from V and 0 bases from J, with 9 bases in between. The CDR3 has 15 amino acids. Germline loops: CDR1 SGHDN, CDR2 FVKESK. Here the CDR3 DNA reads TGTGCCAGCAGCCATCTTGGGGGCTCCTACAATGAGCAGTTCTTC. This encodes CASSHLGGSYNEQFF.

This clonotype was observed many times. The chain recombines TRBV18 with TRBJ2-7; D assignment may be TRBD1 or TRBD2 (5 bases each). The V end was cut by 6 bases, the J end by 5 bases, with 14 bases between. Per germline, CDR1 KGHSH and CDR2 LQKENI. The CDR3 length is 13 residues. This chain's CDR3 is CASSGTSRNEQYF. Here the CDR3 DNA reads TGTGCCAGCTCGGGGACCTCACGAAACGAGCAGTACTTC.

Regarding this clonotype: A much larger clonotype is one base distant, so this may be a read error. The chain joins TRBV4-2 to TRBJ1-1; D not resolved. The germline gives CDR1 LGHNA, CDR2 YNFKEQ. This CDR3 is built from 12 residues. The CDR3 DNA reads TGTGCCAGCAGCCACGGGCCGCTCACCTGGCACTTT. It specifies CASSHGPLTWHF.

This clonotype was picked up many times. V usage is TRBV7-3 and J usage is TRBJ1-3; D unresolved. Trimming removed 3 bases from V and 0 bases from J, with 6 bases in between. Germline V gene lookup returns CDR1 SGHTA and CDR2 FQGTGA. The CDR3 sequence is 14 residues long. CDR3 bases: TGTGCCAGCAGCTTGGTCGCCTCTGGAAACACCATATATTTT. The encoded protein is CASSLVASGNTIYF.

This clonotype has at least ten counts. The V gene is TRBV7-7, the J gene TRBJ2-1, with 8 nucleotides matching TRBD1. The CDR3 totals 17 residues. V lost 5 bases and J lost 4; bases outside the gene matches: 13. CDR1 is SSHAT, CDR2 FNYEAQ, per germline (reference sequence). The CDR3 nucleotides are TGTGCCAGCAGCCCGCGGACAGGGCCACAACTATACAATGAGCAGTTCTTC. Its translation: CASSPRTGPQLYNEQFF.

This clonotype occurred many times. The V call is TRBV2, the J call TRBJ2-5, with 13 positions matching TRBD2. With 6 bases clipped from V and 5 bases from J, the junction kept 6 bases outside the gene matches. The CDR3 runs to 15 residues. CDR1 and CDR2 (germline): SNHLY, FYNNEI. In nucleotides, the CDR3 is TGTGCCAGCAGGGGGACTAGCGGGGCGCAGGAGACCCAGTACTTC. Translated: CASRGTSGAQETQYF.

This clonotype was picked up many times. This chain links TRBV5-1 with TRBJ2-7; D gene uncertain. Trimming took off 0 bases at V and 0 bases at J, with 7 bases between the two ends. The CDR3 contains 14 residues. In germline, CDR1 is SGHRS, CDR2 YFSETQ. CDR3 in amino acids: CASSLGSSSYEQYF. DNA of the CDR3: TGCGCCAGCAGCTTGGGTTCTAGCTCCTACGAGCAGTACTTC.

There are many counts of this clonotype. The chain uses TRBV18 and TRBJ2-5; no firm D call. The germline V gene encodes CDR1 KGHSH and CDR2 LQKENI. V was cut by 2 bases and J by 0 bases, with 4 bases left in between. The CDR3 spans 13 residues. CDR3 in amino acids: CASSPAYQETQYF. The DNA for the CDR3 is TGTGCCAGCTCACCAGCGTACCAAGAGACCCAGTACTTC. The whole variable domain, remainder taken from reference TRBV18 and TRBJ2-5, is NAGVMQNPRHLVRRRGQEARLRCSPMKGHSHVYWYRQLPEEGLKFMVYLQKENIIDESGMPKERFSAEFPKEGPSILRIQQVVRGDSAAYFCASSPAYQETQYFGPGTRLLVL.

This clonotype was seen more than once but under ten times. J is TRBJ2-7 and V is TRBV23-1; no clear D gene. TRBV23-1 is known as an ORF, though its function is uncertain. The germline V and J ends were trimmed by 5 bases and 3 bases, with 2 bases remaining between them. This CDR3 comprises 10 residues. CDR3 sequence: CASSDYEQYF. For the CDR3, the DNA is TGCGCCAGCAGTGACTACGAGCAGTACTTC.

This clonotype was recorded at least ten times. The V and J genes are TRBV2 and TRBJ2-1, with D hard to call. Trimming shortened V by 6 bases and J by 5 bases, and 11 bases separated the two germline ends. Germline CDR1 is SNHLY and CDR2 is FYNNEI. This CDR3 is 13 amino acids long. The DNA of the CDR3 is TGTGCCAGCAGGCCGCAAGGGAACAATGAGCAGTTCTTC. Residues: CASRPQGNNEQFF.

This clonotype came up many times. DNA of the CDR3: TGTGCCAGCACCCCTTCCGGGACAGGGCTCTATGGCTACACCTTC. Encoded protein: CASTPSGTGLYGYTF. The V gene is TRBV7-2, the J gene TRBJ1-2; the match to TRBD1 covers 9 bases. CDR3 size: 15 residues. The junction had 10 bases not matched to a gene; V was cut back by 7 bases and J by 4 bases. Per the germline V gene, CDR1 is SGHTA and CDR2 is FQGNSA.

In this sample, this clonotype turned up many times. This chain connects TRBV6-1 to TRBJ1-2; D unresolved. The ends were cut back, 5 bases at V and 2 bases at J, with 18 bases in the middle. The CDR3 has 16 residues. Germline V lookup: CDR1 MNHNS, CDR2 SASEGT. The CDR3 nucleotides read TGTGCCAGCAGTACCACCAGCGGGTTTGACAACTATGGCTACACCTTC. It translates to CASSTTSGFDNYGYTF.

This clonotype has at least ten counts. This rearrangement joins TRBV15 to TRBJ2-1; D tentatively fits TRBD1 or TRBD2 (6 bases each). The germline gives CDR1 LNHNV, CDR2 YYDKDF (reference sequence). V dropped 0 bases and J dropped 5 bases, with 20 bases sitting between them. This CDR3 has 18 residues. The DNA for the CDR3 is TGTGCCACCAGCAGAGATCTCGGGGGCTCACCACAAAACAATGAGCAGTTCTTC. Translating it yields CATSRDLGGSPQNNEQFF.

This clonotype was counted many times. The chain links TRBV20-1 to TRBJ2-4; D may be TRBD2 (6 bases). Trimming shortened V by 3 bases and J by 5 bases, and 11 bases separated the two germline ends. CDR1 and CDR2 from the germline V gene are DFQATT and SNEGSKA (reference sequence). The CDR3 sequence is 13 residues long. CDR3 nucleotides: TGCAGTGCTAGTCAAAGCGGGCAAAACATTCAGTACTTC. This codes for CSASQSGQNIQYF.

The count of this clonotype is one. A read error may produce the germline difference seen at one junction end. This chain connects TRBV10-3 to TRBJ2-1; D is unresolved. This CDR3 has 19 amino acids. Germline V lookup: CDR1 ENHRY, CDR2 SYGVKD. CDR3 coding DNA: TGTGCCCTCAGTCCGAATCATAGACGGCATCCCCTTTTACGCAATGAGCAGTTCTTC. Protein sequence: CALSPNHRRHPLLRNEQFF.

In this sample, this clonotype turned up many times. The chain employs TRBV7-3 and TRBJ2-3; TRBD2 agrees at 9 bases. Trimming at V came to 5 bases and at J to 6 bases, leaving 15 bases not matched to a gene. The germline V gene encodes CDR1 SGHTA and CDR2 FQGTGA. The CDR3 totals 17 residues. CDR3 DNA sequence: TGTGCCAGCAGCCAAGGGGTAGCGGGGGTTCCTGAGGATACGCAGTATTTT. This encodes CASSQGVAGVPEDTQYF.

This clonotype was seen at least ten times. The chain joins TRBV5-1 to TRBJ2-3, with D perhaps TRBD2 (6 bases). V shed 0 bases and J shed 0 bases, with 11 bases lying between them. The V gene's germline CDR1 is SGHRS and CDR2 YFSETQ. The CDR3 spans 16 residues. The CDR3 loop is CASSLGGGDSTDTQYF. CDR3 DNA sequence: TGCGCCAGCAGCTTGGGAGGAGGGGACAGCACAGATACGCAGTATTTT.

The sample holds many counts of this clonotype. This sequence joins TRBV4-1 and TRBJ2-1; 7 bases are a match to TRBD2. CDR1 is MGHRA, CDR2 YSYEKL, per germline. V was pared by 0 bases and J by 8 bases, with 10 bases of the junction left unmatched. The CDR3 spans 16 residues. CDR3 sequence reads: CASSQEWGLPRDEQFF. The CDR3 DNA is TGCGCCAGCAGCCAAGAATGGGGACTACCCAGGGATGAGCAGTTCTTC.